A single T cell receptor (beta chain) is shown here with its context. This record belongs to a study of T cell clusters in autoimmune cytopenias. Approximately 36,000 genome equivalents of blood DNA were amplified for TRB. The CDR3 loop spans 15 amino acids. Looked up from germline, CDR1 is SGHRS and CDR2 is YFSETQ. Multiplex touch-down PCR amplified TRB using TRB-A and TRB-B pools in one tube. Reprocessing the multiplex PCR reads, TCRdb reports a single entry for every CDR3 protein and omits DNA. The listing records fewer than 6,500 distinct CDR3 sequences. The sample was also linked to a second study, of T cell repertoires in aging, cancer and after chemotherapy.

Specimen: peripheral blood. This receptor was obtained from a human donor in good health. The rearrangement joins TRBV5-1 to TRBJ1-4; TCRdb designates TRBD1, a call that cannot be tested without DNA. CDR3 region: CASSSRQGGGEKLFF. Complete variable domain (other parts from reference TRBV5-1 and TRBJ1-4): KAGVTQTPRYLIKTRGQQVTLSCSPISGHRSVSWYQQTPGQGLQFLFEYFSETQRNKGNFPGRFSGRQFSNSRSEMNVSTLELGDSALYLCASSSRQGGGEKLFFGSGTQLSVL.